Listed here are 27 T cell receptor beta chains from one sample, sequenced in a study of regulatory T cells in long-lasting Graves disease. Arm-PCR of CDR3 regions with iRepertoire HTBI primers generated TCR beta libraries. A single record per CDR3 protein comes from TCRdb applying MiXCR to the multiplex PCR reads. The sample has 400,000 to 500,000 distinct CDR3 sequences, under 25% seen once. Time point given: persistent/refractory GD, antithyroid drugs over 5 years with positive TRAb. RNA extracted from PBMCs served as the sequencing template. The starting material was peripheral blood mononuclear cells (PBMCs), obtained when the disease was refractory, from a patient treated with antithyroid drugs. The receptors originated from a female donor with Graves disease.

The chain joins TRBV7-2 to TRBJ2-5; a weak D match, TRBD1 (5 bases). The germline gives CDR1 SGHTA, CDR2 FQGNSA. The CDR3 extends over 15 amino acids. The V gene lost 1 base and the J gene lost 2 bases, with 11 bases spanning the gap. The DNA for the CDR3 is TGTGCCAGCAGCTTAGAGTACCCAGGGCAAGAGACCCAGTACTTC. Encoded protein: CASSLEYPGQETQYF.

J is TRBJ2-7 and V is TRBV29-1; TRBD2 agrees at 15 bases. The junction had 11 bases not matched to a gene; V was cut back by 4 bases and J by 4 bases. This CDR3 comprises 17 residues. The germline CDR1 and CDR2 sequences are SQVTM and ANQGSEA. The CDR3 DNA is TGCAGCGTTGTGGGACTAGCGGGAGGCCCAGAAAAATACGAGCAGTACTTC. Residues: CSVVGLAGGPEKYEQYF.

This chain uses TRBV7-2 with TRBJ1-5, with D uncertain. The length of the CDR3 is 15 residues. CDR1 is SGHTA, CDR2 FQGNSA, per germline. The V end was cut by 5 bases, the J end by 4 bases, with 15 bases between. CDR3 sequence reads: CASSPMSGQNQPQHF. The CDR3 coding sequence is TGTGCCAGCAGCCCGATGAGCGGTCAGAATCAGCCCCAGCATTTT.

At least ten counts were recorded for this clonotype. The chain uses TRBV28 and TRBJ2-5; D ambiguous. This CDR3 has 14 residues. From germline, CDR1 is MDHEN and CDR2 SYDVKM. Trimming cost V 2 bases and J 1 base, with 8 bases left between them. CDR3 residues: CASSLRTIQETQYF. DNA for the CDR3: TGTGCCAGCAGTTTACGGACCATCCAAGAGACCCAGTACTTC.

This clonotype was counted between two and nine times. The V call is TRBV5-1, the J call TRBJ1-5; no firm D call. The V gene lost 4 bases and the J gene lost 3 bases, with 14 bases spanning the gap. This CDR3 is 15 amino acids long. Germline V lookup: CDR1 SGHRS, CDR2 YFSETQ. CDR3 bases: TGCGCCAGCAGCCCCGCCTTAGAGTACAATCAGCCCCAGCATTTT. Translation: CASSPALEYNQPQHF.

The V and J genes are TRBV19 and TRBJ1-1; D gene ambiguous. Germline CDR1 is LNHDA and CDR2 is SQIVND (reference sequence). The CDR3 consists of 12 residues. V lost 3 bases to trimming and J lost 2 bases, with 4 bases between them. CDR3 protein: CASSITNTEAFF. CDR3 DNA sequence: TGTGCCAGTAGTATTACAAACACTGAAGCTTTCTTT. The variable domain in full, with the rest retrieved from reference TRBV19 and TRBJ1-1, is DGGITQSPKYLFRKEGQNVTLSCEQNLNHDAMYWYRQDPGQGLRLIYYSQIVNDFQKGDIAEGYSVSREKKESFPLTVTSAQKNPTAFYLCASSITNTEAFFGQGTRLTVV.

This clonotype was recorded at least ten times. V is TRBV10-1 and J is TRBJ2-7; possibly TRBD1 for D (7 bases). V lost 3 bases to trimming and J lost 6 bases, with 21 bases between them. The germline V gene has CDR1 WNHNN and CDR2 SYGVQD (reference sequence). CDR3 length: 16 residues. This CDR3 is CASSDGAAGQSVEQYF. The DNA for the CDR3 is TGCGCCAGCAGTGACGGGGCTGCGGGACAGTCGGTCGAGCAGTACTTC.

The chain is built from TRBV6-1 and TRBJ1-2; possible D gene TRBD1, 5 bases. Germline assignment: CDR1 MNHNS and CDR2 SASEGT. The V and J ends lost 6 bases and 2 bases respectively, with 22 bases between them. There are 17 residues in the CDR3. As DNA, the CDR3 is TGTGCCAGCAGCCCCCTCAAAGTCGCAGGGTCGAACTATGGCTACACCTTC. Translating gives CASSPLKVAGSNYGYTF.

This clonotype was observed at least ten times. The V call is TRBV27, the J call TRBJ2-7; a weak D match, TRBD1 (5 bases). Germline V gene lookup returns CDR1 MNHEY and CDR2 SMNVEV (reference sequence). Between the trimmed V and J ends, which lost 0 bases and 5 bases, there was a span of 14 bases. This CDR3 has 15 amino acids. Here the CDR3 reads CASSLSKGDFDEQYF. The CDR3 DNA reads TGTGCCAGCAGTTTATCAAAAGGGGATTTCGACGAGCAGTACTTC.

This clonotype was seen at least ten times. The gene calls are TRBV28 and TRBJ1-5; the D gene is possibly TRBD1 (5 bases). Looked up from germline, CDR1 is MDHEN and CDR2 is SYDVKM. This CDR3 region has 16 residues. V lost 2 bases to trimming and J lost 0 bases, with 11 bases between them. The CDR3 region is CASSLISGYSNQPQHF. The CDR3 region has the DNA TGTGCCAGCAGTTTAATATCAGGGTATAGCAATCAGCCCCAGCATTTT.

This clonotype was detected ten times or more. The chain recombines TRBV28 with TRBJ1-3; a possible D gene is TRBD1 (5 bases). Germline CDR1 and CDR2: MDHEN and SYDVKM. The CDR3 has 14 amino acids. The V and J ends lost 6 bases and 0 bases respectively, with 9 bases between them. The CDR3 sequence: CASSPDNSGNTIYF. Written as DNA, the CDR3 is TGTGCCAGCAGCCCGGACAACTCTGGAAACACCATATATTTT.

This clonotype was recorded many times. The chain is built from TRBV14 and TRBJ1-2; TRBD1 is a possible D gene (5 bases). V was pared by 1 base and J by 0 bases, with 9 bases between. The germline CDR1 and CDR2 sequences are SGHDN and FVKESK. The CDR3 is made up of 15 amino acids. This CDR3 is CASSQVGTPNYGYTF. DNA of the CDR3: TGTGCCAGCAGCCAAGTCGGGACCCCTAACTATGGCTACACCTTC.

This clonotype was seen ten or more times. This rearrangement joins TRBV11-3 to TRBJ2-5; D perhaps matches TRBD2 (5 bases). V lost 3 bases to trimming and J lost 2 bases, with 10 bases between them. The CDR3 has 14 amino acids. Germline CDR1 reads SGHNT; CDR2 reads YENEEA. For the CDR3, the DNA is TGTGCCAGCAGCTTGGTTAGCGCGCAAGAGACCCAGTACTTC. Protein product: CASSLVSAQETQYF.

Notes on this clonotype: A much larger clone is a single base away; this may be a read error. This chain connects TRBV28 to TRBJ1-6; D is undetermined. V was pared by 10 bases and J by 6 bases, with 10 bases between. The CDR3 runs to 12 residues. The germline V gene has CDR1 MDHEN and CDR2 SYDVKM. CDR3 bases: TGTGCCACATGGGTGGCTAATTCACCCCTCCACTTT. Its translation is CATWVANSPLHF.

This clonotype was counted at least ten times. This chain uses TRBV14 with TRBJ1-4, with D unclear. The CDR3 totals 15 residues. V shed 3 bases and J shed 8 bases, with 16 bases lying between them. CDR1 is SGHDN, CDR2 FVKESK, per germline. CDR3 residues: CASSHQTSREEKLFF. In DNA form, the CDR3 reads TGTGCCAGCAGCCACCAGACATCTCGCGAAGAAAAACTGTTTTTT.

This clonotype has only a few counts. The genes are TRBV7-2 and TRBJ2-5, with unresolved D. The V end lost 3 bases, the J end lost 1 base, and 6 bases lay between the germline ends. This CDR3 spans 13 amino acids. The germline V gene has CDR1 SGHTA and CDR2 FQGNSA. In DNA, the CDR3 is TGTGCCAGCAGCTTGTTGATCCAAGAGACCCAGTACTTC. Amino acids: CASSLLIQETQYF.

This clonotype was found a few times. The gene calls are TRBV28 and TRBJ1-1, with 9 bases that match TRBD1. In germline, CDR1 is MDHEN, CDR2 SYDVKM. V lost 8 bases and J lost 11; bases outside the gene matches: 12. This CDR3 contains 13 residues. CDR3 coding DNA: TGTGCCAGCGGCCTCTCCCGGGACAGGGTTGCTTTCTTT. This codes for CASGLSRDRVAFF.

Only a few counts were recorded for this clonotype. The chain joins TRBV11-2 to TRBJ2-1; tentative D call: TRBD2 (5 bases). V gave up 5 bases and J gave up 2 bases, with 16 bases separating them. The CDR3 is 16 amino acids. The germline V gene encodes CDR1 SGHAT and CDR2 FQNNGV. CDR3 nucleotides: TGTGCCAGCAGCCCTAGCACCTGGGAAACCTACAATGAGCAGTTCTTC. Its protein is CASSPSTWETYNEQFF.

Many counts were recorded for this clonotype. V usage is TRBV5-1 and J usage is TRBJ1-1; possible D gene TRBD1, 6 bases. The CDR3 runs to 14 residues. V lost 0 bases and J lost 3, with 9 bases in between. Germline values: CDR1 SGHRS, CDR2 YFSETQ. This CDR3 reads CASSLGQADTEAFF. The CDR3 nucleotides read TGCGCCAGCAGCTTGGGACAGGCGGACACTGAAGCTTTCTTT.

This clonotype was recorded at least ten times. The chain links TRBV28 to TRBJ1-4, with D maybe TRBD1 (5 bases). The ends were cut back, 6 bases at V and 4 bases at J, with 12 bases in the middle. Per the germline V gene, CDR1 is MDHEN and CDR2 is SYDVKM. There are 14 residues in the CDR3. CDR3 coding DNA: TGTGCCAGCAGCTTAAACCAGGGTAATGAAAAACTGTTTTTT. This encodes CASSLNQGNEKLFF.

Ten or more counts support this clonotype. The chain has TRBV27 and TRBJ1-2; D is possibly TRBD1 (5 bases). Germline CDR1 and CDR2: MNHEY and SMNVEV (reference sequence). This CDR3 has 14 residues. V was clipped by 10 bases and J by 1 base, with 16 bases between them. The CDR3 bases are TGTGCCACTCGCTCGGGGCAGGATAACTATGGCTACACCTTC. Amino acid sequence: CATRSGQDNYGYTF.

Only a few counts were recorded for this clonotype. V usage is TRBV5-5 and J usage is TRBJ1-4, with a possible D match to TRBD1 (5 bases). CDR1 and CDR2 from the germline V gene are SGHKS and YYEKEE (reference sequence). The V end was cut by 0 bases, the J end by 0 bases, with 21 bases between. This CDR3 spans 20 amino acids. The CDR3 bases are TGTGCCAGCAGCTTGGAAGCGAACCCAGGGTTGGGGCCAACTAATGAAAAACTGTTTTTT. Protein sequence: CASSLEANPGLGPTNEKLFF. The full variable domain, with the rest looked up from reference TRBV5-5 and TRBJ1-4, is DAGVTQSPTHLIKTRGQQVTLRCSPISGHKSVSWYQQVLGQGPQFIFQYYEKEERGRGNFPDRFSARQFPNYSSELNVNALLLGDSALYLCASSLEANPGLGPTNEKLFFGSGTQLSVL.

CDR3 bases: TGTGCCAGCACTGGGGTAATTGGGACGAATGGCTACACCTTC. Translation gives CASTGVIGTNGYTF. The chain carries TRBV9 and TRBJ1-2, with a possible D match to TRBD1 (5 bases). Trimming shortened V by 6 bases and J by 6 bases, and 18 bases separated the two germline ends. The CDR3 extends over 14 amino acids. The germline CDR1 and CDR2 sequences are SGDLS and YYNGEE.

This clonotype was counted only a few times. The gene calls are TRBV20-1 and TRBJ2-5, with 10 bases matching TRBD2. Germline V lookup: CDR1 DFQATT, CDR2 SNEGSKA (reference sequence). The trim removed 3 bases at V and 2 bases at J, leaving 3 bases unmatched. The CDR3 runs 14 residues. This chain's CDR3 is CSARTSGLQETQYF. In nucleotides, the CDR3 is TGCAGTGCTAGGACTAGCGGGCTACAAGAGACCCAGTACTTC.

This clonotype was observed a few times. In DNA form, the CDR3 reads TGTGCCAGCAGTGGTTCGACAGGGCGGAGGGGCTACACCTTC. It yields the protein CASSGSTGRRGYTF. The chain is built from TRBV25-1 and TRBJ1-2; TRBD1 matches 7 bases. From germline, CDR1 is MGHDK and CDR2 SYGVNS. Unmatched junction bases numbered 10, after V lost 4 bases and J lost 8 bases. The CDR3 loop spans 14 amino acids.

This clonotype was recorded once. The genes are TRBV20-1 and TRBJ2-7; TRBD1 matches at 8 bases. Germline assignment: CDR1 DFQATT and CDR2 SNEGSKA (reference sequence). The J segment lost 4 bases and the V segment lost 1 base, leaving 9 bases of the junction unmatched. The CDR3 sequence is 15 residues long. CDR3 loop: CSARAPGTGSYEQYF. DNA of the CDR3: TGCAGTGCTAGAGCCCCGGGGACAGGCAGTTACGAGCAGTACTTC.

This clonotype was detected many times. The DNA for the CDR3 is TGTGCCAGCAGTTTCGGACAGGCTCCATCCTACGAGCAGTACTTC. It translates to CASSFGQAPSYEQYF. The chain employs TRBV28 and TRBJ2-7; 7 bases agree with TRBD1. The V segment lost 3 bases and the J segment 1 base; nucleotides outside the gene matches: 6. Germline V CDR1 and CDR2: MDHEN, SYDVKM. The CDR3 consists of 15 residues.